The clone carrying this TCR beta chain came up a few times. No antigen is known for it. TCRdb independently ran MiXCR on the reads; one entry per CDR3 protein. This sample has 680,000 or so distinct CDR3 sequences, with 35% found just once. This CDR3 has 14 amino acids. Germline CDR1 SGHRS, CDR2 YFSETQ. The V end was cut by 0 bases, the J end by 7 bases, with 12 bases between. This entry belongs to a study of T cell repertoires in cytomegalovirus infection. Overall study context: Evidence of both CMV infection and a matching HLA type came from public TCR beta signatures.

Overall study findings and caveats: Ex vivo, HLA-C-restricted CMV-specific TCR beta clonotypes prevailed over the rest of the response. Summed public TCR beta family frequency identified CMV carriers bearing the relevant HLA.

This chain connects TRBV5-1 to TRBJ2-3; D not certain. This TCR came from a human donor in good health (CMV status not recorded). Some clones in this sample may be carry-over from other donors' samples. Sequenced input: PBMCs. DNA for the CDR3: TGCGCCAGCAGCTTGGCCCCCGAAACAAATACGCAGTATTTT. It specifies CASSLAPETNTQYF. Together with reference TRBV5-1 and TRBJ2-3, the CDR3 gives the full variable domain: KAGVTQTPRYLIKTRGQQVTLSCSPISGHRSVSWYQQTPGQGLQFLFEYFSETQRNKGNFPGRFSGRQFSNSRSEMNVSTLELGDSALYLCASSLAPETNTQYFGPGTRLTVL.